A selection of T cell receptor beta chains follows, all from one sample in a study of shared clonotypes between healthy human individuals. Some clones are missing from TCRdb's copy, which holds only in-frame ones; the method was immunoSEQ multiplex PCR. The top ten clones hold 1.2% to 1.5% of a sample with some 1 million clones, roughly 80% of them seen once. Sequenced: memory CD4+ T cells sorted from blood. These receptors were collected from a young man in good health. Both conserved end residues are part of each CDR3. A D gene is named only where the DNA matches it firmly. Clone size appears in some rows only: once, few, many, or a class for an expanded clone.

D gene: -; V gene: TRBV27; J gene: TRBJ1-1; clone size: once; CDR3 protein: CASRRTVNTEAFF; CDR3 DNA: TGTGCCAGCAGGCGGACAGTGAACACTGAAGCTTTCTTT
D gene: -; V gene: TRBV5-6; J gene: TRBJ1-3; clone size: many; CDR3 protein: CASMIDGRSGNTIYF; CDR3 DNA: TGTGCCAGCATGATCGACGGCCGCTCTGGAAACACCATATATTTT
D gene: -; V gene: TRBV6-5; J gene: TRBJ2-5; clone size: -; CDR3 protein: CASSYLQGGTQYF; CDR3 DNA: TGTGCCAGCAGTTACCTCCAGGGCGGGACCCAGTACTTC
D gene: TRBD2; V gene: TRBV5-6; J gene: TRBJ2-7; clone size: -; CDR3 protein: CASSLRLAGEEQYF; CDR3 DNA: TGTGCCAGCAGCTTGAGACTAGCGGGAGAGGAGCAGTACTTC
D gene: -; V gene: TRBV10-3; J gene: TRBJ1-6; clone size: -; CDR3 protein: CAGRGGSYNSPLHF; CDR3 DNA: TGTGCCGGCAGAGGCGGGTCCTATAATTCACCCCTCCACTTT
D gene: -; V gene: TRBV5-1; J gene: TRBJ1-6; clone size: -; CDR3 protein: CASSSDISYNSPLHF; CDR3 DNA: TGCGCCAGCAGCTCGGACATCTCCTATAATTCACCCCTCCACTTT
D gene: TRBD1; V gene: TRBV7-9; J gene: TRBJ2-7; clone size: -; CDR3 protein: CASSANSRGLEQYF; CDR3 DNA: TGTGCCAGCAGCGCAAATAGCAGGGGGCTCGAGCAGTACTTC
D gene: -; V gene: TRBV10-3; J gene: TRBJ2-1; clone size: -; CDR3 protein: CAISVNRDNEQFF; CDR3 DNA: TGTGCCATCAGTGTAAACAGGGACAATGAGCAGTTCTTC
D gene: -; V gene: TRBV30; J gene: TRBJ2-2; clone size: -; CDR3 protein: CAWSGVNTGELFF; CDR3 DNA: TGTGCCTGGAGCGGAGTCAACACCGGGGAGCTGTTTTTT
D gene: TRBD1; V gene: TRBV2; J gene: TRBJ2-3; clone size: -; CDR3 protein: CASRGDRWGTDTQYF; CDR3 DNA: TGTGCCAGCAGGGGGGACAGGTGGGGCACAGATACGCAGTATTTT
D gene: TRBD1; V gene: TRBV5-1; J gene: TRBJ1-4; clone size: -; CDR3 protein: CASSAGQGRGNEKLFF; CDR3 DNA: TGCGCCAGCAGCGCGGGACAGGGGAGGGGAAATGAAAAACTGTTTTTT
D gene: -; V gene: TRBV18; J gene: TRBJ1-1; clone size: -; CDR3 protein: CASSPEVGNTEAFF; CDR3 DNA: TGTGCCAGCTCACCCGAGGTTGGGAACACTGAAGCTTTCTTT
D gene: TRBD1; V gene: TRBV6-5; J gene: TRBJ2-5; clone size: -; CDR3 protein: CASSYSRGQGRETQYF; CDR3 DNA: TGTGCCAGCAGTTACTCGAGGGGGCAGGGGAGAGAGACCCAGTACTTC
D gene: -; V gene: TRBV28; J gene: TRBJ1-2; clone size: -; CDR3 protein: CASTSLGFGENYSYTF; CDR3 DNA: TGTGCCAGCACCTCCCTAGGGTTTGGGGAAAACTATAGCTACACCTTC
D gene: -; V gene: TRBV7-3; J gene: TRBJ2-4; clone size: once; CDR3 protein: CASSSMLVSNIQYF; CDR3 DNA: TGTGCCAGCAGCTCGATGTTAGTATCGAACATTCAGTACTTC
D gene: TRBD1; V gene: TRBV5-1; J gene: TRBJ2-5; clone size: -; CDR3 protein: CASSPEGTVKETQYF; CDR3 DNA: TGCGCCAGCAGCCCGGAAGGGACAGTAAAAGAGACCCAGTACTTC
D gene: -; V gene: TRBV11-2; J gene: TRBJ2-7; clone size: once; CDR3 protein: CASSLAASGNSYEQYF; CDR3 DNA: TGTGCCAGCAGCTTAGCGGCGTCGGGAAACTCCTACGAGCAGTACTTC
D gene: TRBD1; V gene: TRBV15; J gene: TRBJ1-1; clone size: -; CDR3 protein: CATSRGGDRGPDNTEAFF; CDR3 DNA: TGTGCCACCAGCAGAGGGGGAGACAGGGGGCCAGATAACACTGAAGCTTTCTTT
D gene: TRBD1; V gene: TRBV2; J gene: TRBJ2-7; clone size: -; CDR3 protein: CASTKDRGYYEQYF; CDR3 DNA: TGTGCCAGCACAAAGGACAGGGGTTACTACGAGCAGTACTTC
D gene: TRBD2; V gene: TRBV6-1; J gene: TRBJ2-1; clone size: -; CDR3 protein: CASSDPAGGKNEQFF; CDR3 DNA: TGTGCCAGCAGTGACCCAGCGGGGGGGAAGAATGAGCAGTTCTTC
D gene: -; V gene: TRBV19; J gene: TRBJ2-6; clone size: -; CDR3 protein: CASSHTGLGANVLTF; CDR3 DNA: TGTGCCAGTAGCCACACAGGGTTGGGGGCCAACGTCCTGACTTTC
D gene: TRBD1; V gene: TRBV4-1; J gene: TRBJ1-5; clone size: -; CDR3 protein: CASSQEWDRDDQPQHF; CDR3 DNA: TGCGCCAGCAGCCAAGAGTGGGACAGGGACGATCAGCCCCAGCATTTT